These T cell receptor beta chains were read from a single sample in a study of T-cell memory formation after mild COVID-19. TCRdb itself ran the 5' RACE reads through MiXCR, one entry per CDR3 protein. The sample gives around 200,000 distinct CDR3 sequences, roughly a tenth of which show up once; approximately 3% is in the top ten. The sequenced sample was PBMCs or a T cell subset sorted from them (not recorded which). The receptors come from a man aged 18 to 29 who had mild COVID-19 (a few samples of this study predate the infection). Cell type and time point are not known. CDR3s include the opening cysteine and the closing phenylalanine or tryptophan. Each record gives: D gene, J gene, clone size, V gene, CDR3 protein, CDR3 DNA. D genes are given only for firm matches. A clone size is listed for some rows: how often the clone was seen (once, few, many), or a class if it is expanded.

>-|TRBJ1-5|-|TRBV3-1
CASSGGRGNQPQHF
TGTGCCAGCAGCGGAGGACGCGGCAATCAGCCCCAGCATTTT
>-|TRBJ1-1|few|TRBV21-1
CASSNDRASDLNTEAFF
TGTGCCAGCAGCAACGACAGGGCCTCAGACCTGAACACTGAAGCTTTCTTT
>TRBD1|TRBJ1-5|few|TRBV4-1
CASSRPGQGHQPQHF
TGCGCCAGCAGCCGCCCGGGACAGGGCCATCAGCCCCAGCATTTT
>-|TRBJ2-7|-|TRBV12-3/TRBV12-4
CASSLGQGSGYEQYF
TGTGCCAGCAGTTTAGGTCAGGGATCGGGCTACGAGCAGTACTTC
>-|TRBJ1-5|-|TRBV7-5
CISVPEAYSSRYSNQPQHF
-
>TRBD1|TRBJ1-1|-|TRBV9
CASSADRAGNTEAFF
TGTGCCAGCAGCGCGGACAGGGCCGGGAACACTGAAGCTTTCTTT
>TRBD1|TRBJ1-6|few|TRBV6-6
CASSLTRQGQSSYNSPLHF
TGTGCCAGCAGTTTAACCCGACAGGGCCAGAGCTCCTATAATTCACCCCTCCACTTT
>TRBD1|TRBJ1-5|few|TRBV2
CASAGTGGDQPQHF
TGTGCCAGCGCTGGGACAGGAGGGGATCAGCCCCAGCATTTT
>-|TRBJ2-5|few|TRBV18
CASSLNSVGETQYF
TGTGCCAGCTCACTGAACTCGGTAGGGGAGACCCAGTACTTC
>-|TRBJ1-5|few|TRBV4-1
CASSAGFVGNQPQHF
TGCGCCAGCAGCGCCGGGTTTGTAGGGAATCAGCCCCAGCATTTT
>TRBD2|TRBJ2-6|-|TRBV6-2/TRBV6-3
CASTREGAGANVLTF
TGTGCCAGCACCAGGGAGGGTGCTGGGGCCAACGTCCTGACTTTC
>TRBD2|TRBJ2-5|-|TRBV29-1
CSVPLGLAGIGETQYF
TGCAGCGTCCCTCTAGGGCTAGCGGGAATAGGGGAGACCCAGTACTTC
>-|TRBJ2-7|few|TRBV7-9
CASSLDPQSYEQYF
TGTGCCAGCAGCTTAGATCCGCAGTCCTACGAGCAGTACTTC
>-|TRBJ1-4|few|TRBV7-9
CASSLYATNEKLFF
TGTGCCAGCAGCTTATATGCAACTAATGAAAAACTGTTTTTT
>TRBD1|TRBJ2-1|-|TRBV7-2
CASSQTGTGIFNEQFF
TGTGCCAGCAGCCAGACCGGGACAGGGATTTTCAATGAGCAGTTCTTC
>TRBD1|TRBJ1-1|-|TRBV4-3
CASSHRTGDMNTEAFF
TGCGCCAGCAGCCATAGGACAGGGGACATGAACACTGAAGCTTTCTTT
>-|TRBJ1-3|-|TRBV4-1
CASSQSLRGRGGNTIYF
TGCGCCAGCAGCCAATCCCTTCGGGGGCGCGGGGGAAACACCATATATTTT
>-|TRBJ2-1|-|TRBV7-6
CASSLGEGVNEQFF
TGTGCCAGCAGCTTAGGAGAGGGGGTGAATGAGCAGTTCTTC